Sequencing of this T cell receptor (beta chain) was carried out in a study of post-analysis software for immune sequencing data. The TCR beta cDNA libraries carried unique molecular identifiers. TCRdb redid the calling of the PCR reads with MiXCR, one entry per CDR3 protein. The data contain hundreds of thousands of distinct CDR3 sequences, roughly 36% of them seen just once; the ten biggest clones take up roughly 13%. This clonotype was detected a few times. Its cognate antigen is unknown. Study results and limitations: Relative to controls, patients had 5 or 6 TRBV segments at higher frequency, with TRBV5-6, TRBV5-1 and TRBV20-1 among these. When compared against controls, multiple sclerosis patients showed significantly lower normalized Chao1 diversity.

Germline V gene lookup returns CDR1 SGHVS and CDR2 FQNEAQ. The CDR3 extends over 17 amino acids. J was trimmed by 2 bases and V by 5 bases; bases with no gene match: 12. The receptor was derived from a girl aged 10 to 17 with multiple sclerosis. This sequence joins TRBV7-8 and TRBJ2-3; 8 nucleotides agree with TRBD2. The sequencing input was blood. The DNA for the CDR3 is TGTGCCAGCAGCCCCCTAATAGCGGGGTCCTCCACAGATACGCAGTATTTT. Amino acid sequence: CASSPLIAGSSTDTQYF. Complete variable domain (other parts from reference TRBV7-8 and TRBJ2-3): GAGVSQSPRYKVAKRGQDVALRCDPISGHVSLFWYQQALGQGPEFLTYFQNEAQLDKSGLPSDRFFAERPEGSVSTLKIQRTQQEDSAVYLCASSPLIAGSSTDTQYFGPGTRLTVL.